The entry below describes one T cell receptor beta chain. This clonotype has a count of ten or more. What this receptor recognizes is not known. One base away there is no much larger clone; base qualities are not given. Reads for this sample came from an Illumina HiSeq 1500. The public reads were run again by TCRdb, first through fastp at Q25 and then through MiXCR, and only productive beta chains were kept. Each record represents a unique CDR3 protein, reported with the most common genes and DNA among its rows. This sample lists under 250,000 distinct CDR3 sequences; about 7% were detected once. The ten largest clones represent around 6% of the sample. This sample was included in a study of T cell repertoires in cytomegalovirus infection (dated by TCRdb to between 2019 and 2020). General notes on the study: The HLA type of each donor mattered for the analysis, because public TCR beta signatures pointed to carriage of CMV infection along with the matching HLA type. Overall study outcomes, separate from this receptor: In both this cohort and an independent roughly 330-donor cohort, the cumulative frequency of public TCR beta family members distinguished carriers of CMV infection plus the relevant HLA type. The ex vivo response was dominated by HLA-C-restricted CMV-specific TCR beta clonotypes, which also provided the single most frequent clonotype in two of eight donors.

The specimen sequenced was PBMCs. The sequence was obtained from a human donor in good health (CMV status not recorded). Some clones in this sample may be carry-over from other donors' samples.

This receptor has the CDR3 CASSYLGTYLDYEQYF. The nucleotide sequence reads as follows: TGTGCCAGCAGTTACCTGGGGACGTATCTAGACTACGAGCAGTACTTC. The sequence joins TRBV6-2 or TRBV6-3 to TRBJ2-7, with a tentative D call of TRBD1 or TRBD2, each matching 5 bases. The CDR3 contains 16 residues, cysteine and phenylalanine counted. Just the 48-base CDR3 DNA is kept, in frame starting at base 1. V loses 2 bases, J loses 3 bases, and the germline ends lie 17 bases apart. CDR1 and CDR2, looked up from the germline V gene, are MNHEY and SVGEGT.